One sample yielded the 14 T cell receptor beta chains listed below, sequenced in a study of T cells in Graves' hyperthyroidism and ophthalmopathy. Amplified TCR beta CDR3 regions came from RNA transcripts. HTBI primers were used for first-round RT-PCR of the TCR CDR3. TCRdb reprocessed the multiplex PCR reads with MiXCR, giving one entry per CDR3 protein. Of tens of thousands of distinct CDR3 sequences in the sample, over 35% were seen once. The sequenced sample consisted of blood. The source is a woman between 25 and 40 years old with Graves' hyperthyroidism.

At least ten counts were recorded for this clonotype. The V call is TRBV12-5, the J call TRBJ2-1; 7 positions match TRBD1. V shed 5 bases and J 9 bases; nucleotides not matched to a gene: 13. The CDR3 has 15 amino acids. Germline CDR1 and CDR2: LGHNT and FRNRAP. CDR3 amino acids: CASGPTTDRAGEQFF. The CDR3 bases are TGTGCTAGTGGTCCGACAACCGACAGGGCGGGTGAGCAGTTCTTC.

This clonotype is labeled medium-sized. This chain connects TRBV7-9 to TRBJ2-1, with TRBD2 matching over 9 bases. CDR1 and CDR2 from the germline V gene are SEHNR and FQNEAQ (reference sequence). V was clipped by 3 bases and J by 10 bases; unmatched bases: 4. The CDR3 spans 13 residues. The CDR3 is CASSFSGSEEQFF. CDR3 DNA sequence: TGTGCCAGCAGCTTTAGCGGGAGTGAGGAGCAGTTCTTC.

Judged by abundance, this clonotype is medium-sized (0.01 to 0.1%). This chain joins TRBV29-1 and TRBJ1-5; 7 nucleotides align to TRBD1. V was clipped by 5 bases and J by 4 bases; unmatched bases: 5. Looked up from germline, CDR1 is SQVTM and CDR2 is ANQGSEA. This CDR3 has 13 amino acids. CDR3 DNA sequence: TGCAGCGTTAGGGACAGTCTTAATCAGCCCCAGCATTTT. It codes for CSVRDSLNQPQHF.

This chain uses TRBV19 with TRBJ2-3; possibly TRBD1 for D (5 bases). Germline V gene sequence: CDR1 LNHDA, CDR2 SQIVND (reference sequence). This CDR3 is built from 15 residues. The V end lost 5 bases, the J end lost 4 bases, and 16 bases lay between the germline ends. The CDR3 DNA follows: TGTGCCAGTAGTGTCTCAGAGTCAGGGTCAGATACGCAGTATTTT. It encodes CASSVSESGSDTQYF.

CDR3 amino acids: CSVEGEDGYTF. As DNA, the CDR3 is TGCAGCGTTGAAGGGGAGGATGGCTACACCTTC. V usage is TRBV29-1 and J usage is TRBJ1-2; D not resolved. The CDR3 has 11 residues. Germline V lookup: CDR1 SQVTM, CDR2 ANQGSEA. V was pared by 1 base and J by 6 bases, with 6 bases between.

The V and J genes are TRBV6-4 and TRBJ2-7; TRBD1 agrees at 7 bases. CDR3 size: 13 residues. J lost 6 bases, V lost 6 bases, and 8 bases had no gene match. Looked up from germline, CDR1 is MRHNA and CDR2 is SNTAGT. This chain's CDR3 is CASSAGTVLEQYF. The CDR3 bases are TGTGCCAGCAGCGCCGGGACAGTACTCGAGCAGTACTTC.

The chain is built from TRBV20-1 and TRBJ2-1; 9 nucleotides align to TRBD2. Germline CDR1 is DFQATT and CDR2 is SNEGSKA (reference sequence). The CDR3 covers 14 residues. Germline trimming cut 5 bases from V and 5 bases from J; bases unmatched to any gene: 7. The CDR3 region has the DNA TGCAGTGCTGACCGACTAGCGGAAGACAATGAGCAGTTCTTC. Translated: CSADRLAEDNEQFF.

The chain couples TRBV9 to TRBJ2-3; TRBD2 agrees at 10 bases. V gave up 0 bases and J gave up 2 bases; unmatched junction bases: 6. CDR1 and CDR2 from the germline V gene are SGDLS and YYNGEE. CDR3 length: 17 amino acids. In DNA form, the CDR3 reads TGTGCCAGCAGCGTAGCTAAGAGCGGGAGGGCCACAGATACGCAGTATTTT. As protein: CASSVAKSGRATDTQYF.

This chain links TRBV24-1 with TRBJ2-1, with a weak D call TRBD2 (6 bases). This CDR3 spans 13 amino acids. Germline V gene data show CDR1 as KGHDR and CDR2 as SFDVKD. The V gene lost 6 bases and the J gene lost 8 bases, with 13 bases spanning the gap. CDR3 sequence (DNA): TGTGCCACCAGTCTGACTAGTCACCATGAGCAGTTCTTC. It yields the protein CATSLTSHHEQFF.

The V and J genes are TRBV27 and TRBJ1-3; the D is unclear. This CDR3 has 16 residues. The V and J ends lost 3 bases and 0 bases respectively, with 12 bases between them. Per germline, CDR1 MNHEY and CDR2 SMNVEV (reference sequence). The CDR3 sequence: CASSFGRPSSGNTIYF. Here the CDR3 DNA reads TGTGCCAGCAGTTTCGGACGCCCGAGCTCTGGAAACACCATATATTTT.

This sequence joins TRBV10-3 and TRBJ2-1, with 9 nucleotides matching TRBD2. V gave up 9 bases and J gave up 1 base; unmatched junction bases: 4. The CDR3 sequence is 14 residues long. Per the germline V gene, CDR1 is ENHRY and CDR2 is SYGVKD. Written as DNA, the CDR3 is TGTGCCATTAGGACTAGCGCGTCCTACAATGAGCAGTTCTTC. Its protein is CAIRTSASYNEQFF.

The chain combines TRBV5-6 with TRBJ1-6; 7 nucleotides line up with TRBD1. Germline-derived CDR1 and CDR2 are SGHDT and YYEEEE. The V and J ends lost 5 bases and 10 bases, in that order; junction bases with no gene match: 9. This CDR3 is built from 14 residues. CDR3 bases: TGTGCCAGCAGGATTACAGGGGAAAGGTCACCCCTCCACTTT. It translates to CASRITGERSPLHF.

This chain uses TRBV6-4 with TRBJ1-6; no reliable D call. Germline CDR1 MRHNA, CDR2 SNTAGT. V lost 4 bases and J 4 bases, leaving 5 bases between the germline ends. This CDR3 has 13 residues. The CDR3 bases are TGTGCCAGCAGTGTGGATTATAATTCACCCCTCCACTTT. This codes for CASSVDYNSPLHF.

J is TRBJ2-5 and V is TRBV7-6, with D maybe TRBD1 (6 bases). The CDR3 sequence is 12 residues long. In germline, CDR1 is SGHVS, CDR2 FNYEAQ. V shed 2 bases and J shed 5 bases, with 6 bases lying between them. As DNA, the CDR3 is TGTGCCAGCAGCTTACAGGGGGAGACCCAGTACTTC. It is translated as CASSLQGETQYF.